The sequence of this TCR beta chain was determined in a study of blood T cell repertoires in COVID-19. Germline-derived CDR1 and CDR2 are MDHEN and SYDVKM. The CDR3 is made up of 16 amino acids. Trimming took off 7 bases at V and 1 base at J, with 19 bases between the two ends. Source study methods: Scientists estimated how many nucleated cells there were by amplifying reference gene primers. TCRdb keeps only in-frame clones here, not all; method: immunoSEQ multiplex PCR. D and trimming come from the DNA, and the V and J calls and clone size come from that table. The sample has around 130,000 clones, 70% to 90% seen once; the top ten hold under 6%. In its sample, this clone was seen once.

This chain uses TRBV28 with TRBJ1-1; TRBD1 might be the D (6 bases). This TCR was recovered from a human donor in a cohort sampled during active COVID-19. Material for sequencing was peripheral blood. CDR3 nucleotides: TGTGCCAGCATCGTCAGGGGTCGAGCCAGGAACACTGAAGCTTTCTTT. It encodes CASIVRGRARNTEAFF.